The clone carrying this T cell receptor beta chain has a count of ten or more. As yet, its antigen is unknown. Sequencing ends 3 residues short of the CDR3 end; the germline J gene provides the rest. Equal genomic DNA amounts from CVID and control samples were sequenced. Using immunoSEQ multiplex PCR, the repertoire was profiled, and TCRdb retains in-frame clones only, with some absent. The table lists approximately 58,000 clones, no singletons, with under 6.5% in the top ten. These data come from a study of T cell clonality in common variable immunodeficiency. General study points: Links between repertoire features and CVID complications were heterogeneity-limited. Reportedly, TCR beta sequences from common variable immunodeficiency showed fewer deletions and N-nucleotide insertions. The cause of increased CVID clonality remains unclear without subpopulation sequencing.

V lost 1 base, J lost 2 bases, and 9 bases lay in between. The CDR3 consists of 14 residues. Germline loops: CDR1 SEHNR, CDR2 FQNEAQ (reference sequence). The chain couples TRBV7-9 to TRBJ2-7; D gene ambiguous. The material sequenced was peripheral blood mononuclear cells. This receptor was obtained from a person aged 18 to 70 in good health. The part of the CDR3 DNA that was read is TGTGCCAGCAGCTTAGGGTACAGAGCCTACGAG. It codes for CASSLGYRAYE. The entire CDR3 is CASSLGYRAYEQYF.